This T cell receptor (beta chain) originates from a study of OX40 agonist ivuxolimab in advanced cancers. Study in general: Eligibility rules accepted prior anti-PD-1, anti-PD-L1 or anti-CTLA-4 therapy, and around 43% had some. Partial responses were recorded for three patients, including one with hepatocellular carcinoma and two with cutaneous melanoma. Whole-study results and caveats: Clonal expansion was seen in CD4+ and CD8+ blood T cells by week 6 at 0.1 to 3.0 mg/kg.

The CDR3 loop spans 14 amino acids. Trimming took 2 bases from V and 5 from J, leaving 13 bases between them. CDR1 LNHNV and CDR2 YYDKDF come from the germline V gene (reference sequence). Comment on this clone: The antigen remains unidentified.

Sequenced by immunoSEQ multiplex PCR; TCRdb stores in-frame clones only, minus some. This table holds tens of thousands of clones, 70% to 90% found once. Sequenced here: CD4+ or CD8+ T cells sorted from blood, sampled in a trial of the OX40 agonist ivuxolimab. This TCR was sampled from an adult with an advanced solid tumor such as melanoma, head and neck, liver or kidney cancer. The chain recombines TRBV15 with TRBJ2-7; tentatively, D is TRBD1 or TRBD2 (6 bases each). The CDR3 DNA sequence: TGTGCCACCAGCAGACCGAGGGGGGAGGACGAGCAGTACTTC. The encoded protein is CATSRPRGEDEQYF.